This T cell receptor (beta chain) is from a study of cytomegalovirus exposure and HLA in healthy donors. This clone occurred once. One junction end does not reproduce the germline sequence, and a read error may be involved. The CDR3 runs to 17 residues. Germline assignment: CDR1 SGHTA and CDR2 FQGNSA. With 60 Vbeta and 13 Jbeta primers, the PCR was carried out. This table comes from immunoSEQ multiplex PCR, and its TCRdb copy is limited to in-frame clones, with some not included. The sample shows approximately 150,000 clones, around 78% of them seen only once. This TCR derives from a woman aged 40 to 50 in good health and CMV-seropositive. Sequencing was carried out using PBMCs. The chain is built from TRBV7-2 and TRBJ2-3, with TRBD2 matching 10 bases. CDR3 bases: TGTGCCAGCAGTTTAGCTCCTAGCGGGAGAGGGTCAGATACGCAGTATTTT. It codes for CASSLAPSGRGSDTQYF.